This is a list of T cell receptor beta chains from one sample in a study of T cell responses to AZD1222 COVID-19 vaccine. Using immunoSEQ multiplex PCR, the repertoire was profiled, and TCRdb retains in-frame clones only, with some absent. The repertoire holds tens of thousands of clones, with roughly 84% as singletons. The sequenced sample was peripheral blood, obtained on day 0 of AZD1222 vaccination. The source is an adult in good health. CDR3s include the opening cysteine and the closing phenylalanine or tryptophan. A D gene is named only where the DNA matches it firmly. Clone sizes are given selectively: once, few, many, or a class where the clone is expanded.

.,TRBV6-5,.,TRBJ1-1,CASNQEGKAFF,TGTGCCAGTAACCAGGAGGGGAAAGCTTTCTTT
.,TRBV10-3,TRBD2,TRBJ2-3,CAISDSRGGGTDTQYF,TGTGCCATCAGTGATTCTCGCGGGGGGGGCACAGATACGCAGTATTTT
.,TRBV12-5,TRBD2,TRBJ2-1,CASGAGGLYNEQFF,TGTGCTAGTGGGGCGGGGGGCCTATACAATGAGCAGTTCTTC
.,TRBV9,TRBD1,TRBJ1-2,CASSFLTGAFDGYTF,TGTGCCAGCAGCTTCCTGACAGGGGCTTTCGATGGCTACACCTTC
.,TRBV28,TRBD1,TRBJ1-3,CASSVDRVSGNTIYF,TGTGCCAGCAGTGTGGACAGGGTCTCTGGAAACACCATATATTTT
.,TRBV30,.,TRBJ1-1,CAWNWGPNTEAFF,TGTGCCTGGAATTGGGGGCCGAACACTGAAGCTTTCTTT
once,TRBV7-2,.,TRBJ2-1,CASSAGREYNEQFF,TGTGCCAGCAGCGCCGGACGAGAATACAATGAGCAGTTCTTC
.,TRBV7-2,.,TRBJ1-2,CASSPRGGMNYGYTF,TGTGCCAGCAGCCCACGTGGGGGTATGAACTATGGCTACACCTTC
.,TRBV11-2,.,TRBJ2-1,CASSLAGLSSYNEQFF,TGTGCCAGCAGCTTAGCGGGACTTTCCTCCTACAATGAGCAGTTCTTC
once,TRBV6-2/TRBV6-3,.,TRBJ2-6,CASSWTPSRSGANVLTF,TGTGCCAGCAGCTGGACACCCTCCCGCTCTGGGGCCAACGTCCTGACTTTC
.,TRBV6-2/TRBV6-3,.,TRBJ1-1,CASSYDLPPEAFF,TGTGCCAGCAGTTACGATTTGCCCCCTGAAGCTTTCTTT
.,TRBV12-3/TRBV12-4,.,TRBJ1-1,CASRYSANTEAFF,TGTGCCAGCAGGTACAGCGCGAACACTGAAGCTTTCTTT
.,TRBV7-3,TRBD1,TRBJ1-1,CASSGGSGTEAFF,TGTGCCAGCTCAGGGGGCTCGGGCACTGAAGCTTTCTTT
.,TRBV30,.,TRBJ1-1,CAWSVRAGKEAFF,TGTGCCTGGAGTGTACGGGCGGGGAAAGAAGCTTTCTTT
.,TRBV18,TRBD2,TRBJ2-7,CASSPPAGVQYF,TGTGCCAGCTCACCACCGGCGGGGGTCCAGTACTTC
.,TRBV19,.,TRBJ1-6,CASSIASTSSPLHF,TGTGCCAGTAGTATAGCGTCGACAAGTTCACCCCTCCACTTT
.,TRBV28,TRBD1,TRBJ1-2,CASSDGTGGRGYTF,TGTGCCAGCAGTGACGGGACAGGGGGCCGGGGCTACACCTTC
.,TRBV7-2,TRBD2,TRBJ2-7,CASSFTSGTYEQYF,TGTGCCAGCAGCTTCACTAGCGGGACCTACGAGCAGTACTTC
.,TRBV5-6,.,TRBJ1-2,CASSFESRGYTF,TGTGCCAGCAGCTTTGAGTCCCGTGGCTACACCTTC
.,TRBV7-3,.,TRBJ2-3,CASSLTYPDTQYF,TGTGCCAGCAGCCTAACGTACCCAGATACGCAGTATTTT
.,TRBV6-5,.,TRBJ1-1,CASSYSDGRGTEAFF,TGTGCCAGCAGTTACTCGGATGGGAGGGGCACTGAAGCTTTCTTT
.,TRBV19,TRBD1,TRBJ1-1,CASSIVDRGTEAFF,TGTGCCAGTAGTATTGTGGACAGGGGCACTGAAGCTTTCTTT
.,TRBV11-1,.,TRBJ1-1,CASSSRGFRTEAFF,TGTGCCAGCAGCAGCAGGGGTTTTCGGACTGAAGCTTTCTTT
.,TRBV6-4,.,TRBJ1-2,CASSLEGTSGYTF,TGTGCCAGCAGTCTCGAAGGGACGAGCGGCTACACCTTC
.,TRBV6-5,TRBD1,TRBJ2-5,CASSKGQGIGETQYF,TGTGCCAGCTCGAAGGGACAGGGGATCGGAGAGACCCAGTACTTC
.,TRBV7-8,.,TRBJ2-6,CASTPRVSGANVLTF,TGTGCCAGCACCCCACGGGTCTCTGGGGCCAACGTCCTGACTTTC
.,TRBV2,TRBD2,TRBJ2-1,CASRPTSGAYNEQFF,TGTGCCAGCAGGCCGACTAGCGGGGCCTACAATGAGCAGTTCTTC
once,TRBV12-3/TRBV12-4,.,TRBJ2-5,CASSPTRRQTQYF,TGTGCCAGCAGTCCTACCCGGCGACAGACCCAGTACTTC
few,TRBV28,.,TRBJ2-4,CASSSASDSKNIQYF,TGTGCCAGCAGTTCCGCTAGCGACTCCAAAAACATTCAGTACTTC
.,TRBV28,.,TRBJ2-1,CASSRMDLVGNGQFF,TGTGCCAGCAGCAGGATGGACCTGGTCGGTAATGGGCAGTTCTTC
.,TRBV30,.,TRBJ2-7,CAWRTDQDEQYF,TGTGCCTGGAGAACTGACCAGGACGAGCAGTACTTC
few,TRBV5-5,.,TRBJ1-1,CASSLTLGRTGGTEAFF,TGTGCCAGCAGCTTGACCCTGGGACGGACTGGCGGCACTGAAGCTTTCTTT
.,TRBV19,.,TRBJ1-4,CASGARDEKLFF,TGTGCCAGTGGCGCCAGGGATGAAAAACTGTTTTTT
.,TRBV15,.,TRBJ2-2,CATSRERNTGELFF,TGTGCCACCAGCAGAGAAAGGAACACCGGGGAGCTGTTTTTT
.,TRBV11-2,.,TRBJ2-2,CASSRTGTTGELFF,TGTGCCAGCAGCCGTACAGGGACCACCGGGGAGCTGTTTTTT
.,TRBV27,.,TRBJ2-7,CASSFSGLWSSYEQYF,TGTGCCAGCAGTTTCTCGGGCCTCTGGTCCTCCTACGAGCAGTACTTC
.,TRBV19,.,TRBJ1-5,CASSWGARPNQPQHF,TGTGCCAGTAGTTGGGGGGCGAGGCCGAATCAGCCCCAGCATTTT
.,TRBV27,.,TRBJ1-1,CASSFIARSAEAFF,TGTGCCAGCAGTTTTATCGCGAGGAGCGCTGAAGCTTTCTTT
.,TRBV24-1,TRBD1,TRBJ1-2,CATSNTGDCTF,TGTGCCACCAGTAATACAGGGGACTGCACCTTC
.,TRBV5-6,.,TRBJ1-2,CASSLVGSANYGYTF,TGTGCCAGCAGCTTGGTCGGCAGCGCTAACTATGGCTACACCTTC
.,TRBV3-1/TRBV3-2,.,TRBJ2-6,CASSQGIGGSGANVLTF,TGTGCCAGCAGCCAAGGGATTGGGGGATCTGGGGCCAACGTCCTGACTTTC
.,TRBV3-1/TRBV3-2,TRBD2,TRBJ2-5,CASTFWTSGGETQYF,TGTGCCAGCACCTTCTGGACTAGCGGGGGGGAGACCCAGTACTTC
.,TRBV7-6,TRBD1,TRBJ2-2,CASSERTGETGELFF,TGTGCCAGCAGCGAGAGGACAGGGGAGACCGGGGAGCTGTTTTTT
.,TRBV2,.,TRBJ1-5,CASSRTESQPQHF,TGTGCCAGCAGTAGGACAGAAAGTCAGCCCCAGCATTTT
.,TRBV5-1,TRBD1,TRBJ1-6,CASSGDSGYNSPLHF,TGCGCCAGCAGCGGGGACAGCGGTTATAATTCACCCCTCCACTTT
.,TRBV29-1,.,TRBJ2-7,CSVSRTGPYEQYF,TGCAGCGTTTCTCGCACAGGGCCCTACGAGCAGTACTTC
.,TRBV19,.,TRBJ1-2,CASSIWTPTNYGYTF,TGTGCCAGTAGTATCTGGACACCGACTAACTATGGCTACACCTTC
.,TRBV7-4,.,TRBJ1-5,CASRRRVIGAQPQHF,TGTGCCAGCAGACGCAGGGTAATTGGGGCTCAGCCCCAGCATTTT
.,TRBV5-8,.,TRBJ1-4,CASSFGAQLNEKLFF,TGTGCCAGCAGTTTTGGAGCACAACTTAATGAAAAACTGTTTTTT
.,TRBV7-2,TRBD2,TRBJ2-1,CASSFSRGGRGNEQFF,TGTGCCAGCAGCTTCTCCCGGGGGGGCCGTGGCAATGAGCAGTTCTTC